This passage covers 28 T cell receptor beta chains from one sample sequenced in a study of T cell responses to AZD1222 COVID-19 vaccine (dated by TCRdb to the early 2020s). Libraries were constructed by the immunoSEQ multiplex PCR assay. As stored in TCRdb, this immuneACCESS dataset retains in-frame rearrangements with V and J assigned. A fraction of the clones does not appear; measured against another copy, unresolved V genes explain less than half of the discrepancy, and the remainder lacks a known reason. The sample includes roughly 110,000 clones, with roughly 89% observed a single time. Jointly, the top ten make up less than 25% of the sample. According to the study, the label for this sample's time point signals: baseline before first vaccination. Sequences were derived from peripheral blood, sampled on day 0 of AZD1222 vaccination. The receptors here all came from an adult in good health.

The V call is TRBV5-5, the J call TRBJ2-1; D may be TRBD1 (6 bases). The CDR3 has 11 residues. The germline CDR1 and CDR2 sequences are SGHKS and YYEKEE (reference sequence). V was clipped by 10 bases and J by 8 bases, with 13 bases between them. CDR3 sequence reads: CASHRVDEQFF. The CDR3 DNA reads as TGTGCCTCACACAGGGTCGATGAGCAGTTCTTC.

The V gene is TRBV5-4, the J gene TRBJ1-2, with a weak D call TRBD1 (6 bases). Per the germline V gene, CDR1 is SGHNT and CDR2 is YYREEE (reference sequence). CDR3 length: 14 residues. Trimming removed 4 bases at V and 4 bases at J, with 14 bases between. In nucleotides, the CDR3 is TGTGCCAGCAGCGGAAGGGGGGACGGCTATGGCTACACCTTC. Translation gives CASSGRGDGYGYTF.

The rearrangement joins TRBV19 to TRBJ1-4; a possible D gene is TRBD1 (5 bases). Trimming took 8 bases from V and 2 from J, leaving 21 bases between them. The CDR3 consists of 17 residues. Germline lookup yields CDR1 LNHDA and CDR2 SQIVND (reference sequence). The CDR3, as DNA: TGTGCCAGTGGTTTCCCCGGGACTGGTAATACTAATGAAAAACTGTTTTTT. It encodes CASGFPGTGNTNEKLFF.

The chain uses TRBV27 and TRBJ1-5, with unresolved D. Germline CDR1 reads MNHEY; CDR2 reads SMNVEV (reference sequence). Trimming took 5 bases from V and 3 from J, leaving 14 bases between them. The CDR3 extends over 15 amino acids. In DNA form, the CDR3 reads TGTGCCAGCAGTCCGAAGATTCAATCCAATCAGCCCCAGCATTTT. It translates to CASSPKIQSNQPQHF.

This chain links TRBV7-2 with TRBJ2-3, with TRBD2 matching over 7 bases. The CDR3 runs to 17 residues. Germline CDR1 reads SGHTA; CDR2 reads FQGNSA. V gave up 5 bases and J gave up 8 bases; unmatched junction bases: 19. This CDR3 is CASSLSTSPTSPFTQYF. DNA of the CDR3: TGTGCCAGCAGCCTCTCGACTAGCCCTACTAGCCCATTTACGCAGTATTTT.

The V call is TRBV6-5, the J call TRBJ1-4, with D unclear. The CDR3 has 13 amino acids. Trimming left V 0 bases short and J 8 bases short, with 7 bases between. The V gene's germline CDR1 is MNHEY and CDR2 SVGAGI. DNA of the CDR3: TGTGCCAGCAGTTACTCTGACCCGGAAAAACTGTTTTTT. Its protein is CASSYSDPEKLFF.

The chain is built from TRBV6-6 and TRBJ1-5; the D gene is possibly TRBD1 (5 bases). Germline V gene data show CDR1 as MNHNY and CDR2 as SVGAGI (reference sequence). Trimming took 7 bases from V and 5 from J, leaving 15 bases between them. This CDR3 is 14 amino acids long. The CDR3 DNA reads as TGTGCCAGCATCCCGGACCTGGGGGATCAGCCCCAGCATTTT. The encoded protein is CASIPDLGDQPQHF.

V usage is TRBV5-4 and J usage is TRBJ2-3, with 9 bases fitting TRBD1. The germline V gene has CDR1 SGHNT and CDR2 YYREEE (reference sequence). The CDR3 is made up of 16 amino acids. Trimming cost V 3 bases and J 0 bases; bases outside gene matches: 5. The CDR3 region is CASSSGQGRSTDTQYF. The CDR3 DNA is TGTGCCAGCAGCTCAGGACAGGGGCGAAGCACAGATACGCAGTATTTT. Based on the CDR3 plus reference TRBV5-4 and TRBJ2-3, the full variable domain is ETGVTQSPTHLIKTRGQQVTLRCSSQSGHNTVSWYQQALGQGPQFIFQYYREEENGRGNFPPRFSGLQFPNYSSELNVNALELDDSALYLCASSSGQGRSTDTQYFGPGTRLTVL.

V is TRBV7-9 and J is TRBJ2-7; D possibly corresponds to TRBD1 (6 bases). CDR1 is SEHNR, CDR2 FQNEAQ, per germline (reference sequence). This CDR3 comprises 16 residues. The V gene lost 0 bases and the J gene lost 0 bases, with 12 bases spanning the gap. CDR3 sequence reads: CASSLAPRQASYEQYF. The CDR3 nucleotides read TGTGCCAGCAGCTTAGCCCCGAGACAGGCCTCCTACGAGCAGTACTTC.

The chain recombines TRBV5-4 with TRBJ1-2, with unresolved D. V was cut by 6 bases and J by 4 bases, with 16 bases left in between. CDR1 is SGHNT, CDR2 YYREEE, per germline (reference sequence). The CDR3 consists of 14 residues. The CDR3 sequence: CASTLLERPYGYTF. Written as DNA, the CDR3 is TGTGCCAGCACCCTCTTGGAGCGGCCCTATGGCTACACCTTC.

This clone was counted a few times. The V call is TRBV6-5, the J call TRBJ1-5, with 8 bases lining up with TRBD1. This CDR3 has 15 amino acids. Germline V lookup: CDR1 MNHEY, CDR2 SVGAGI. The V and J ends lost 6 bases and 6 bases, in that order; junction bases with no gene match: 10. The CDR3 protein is CASSVRTGIIQPQHF. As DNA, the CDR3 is TGTGCCAGCAGCGTTAGGACAGGGATAATTCAGCCCCAGCATTTT.

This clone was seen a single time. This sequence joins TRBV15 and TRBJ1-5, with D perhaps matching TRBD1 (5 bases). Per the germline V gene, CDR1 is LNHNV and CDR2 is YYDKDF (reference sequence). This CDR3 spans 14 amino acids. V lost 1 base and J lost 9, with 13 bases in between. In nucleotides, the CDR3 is TGTGCCACCAGCAGAGGACAGACAAACGGGCCCCAGCATTTT. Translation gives CATSRGQTNGPQHF. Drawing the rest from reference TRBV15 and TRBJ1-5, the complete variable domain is DAMVIQNPRYQVTQFGKPVTLSCSQTLNHNVMYWYQQKSSQAPKLLFHYYDKDFNNEADTPDNFQSRRPNTSFCFLDIRSPGLGDTAMYLCATSRGQTNGPQHFGDGTRLSIL.

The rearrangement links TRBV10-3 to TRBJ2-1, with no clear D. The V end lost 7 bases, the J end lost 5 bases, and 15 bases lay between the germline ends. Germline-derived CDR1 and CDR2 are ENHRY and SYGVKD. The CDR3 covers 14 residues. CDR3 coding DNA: TGTGCCATCAAAGACGTGGCGCGAAACAATGAGCAGTTCTTC. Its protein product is CAIKDVARNNEQFF.

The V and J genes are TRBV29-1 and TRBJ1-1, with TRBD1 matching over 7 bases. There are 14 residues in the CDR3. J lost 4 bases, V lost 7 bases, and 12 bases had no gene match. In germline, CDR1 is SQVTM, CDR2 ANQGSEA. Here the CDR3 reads CSGLGQGGRTEAFF. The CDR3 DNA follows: TGCAGCGGATTGGGGCAGGGGGGACGCACTGAAGCTTTCTTT. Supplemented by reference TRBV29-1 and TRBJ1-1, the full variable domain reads SAVISQKPSRDICQRGTSLTIQCQVDSQVTMMFWYRQQPGQSLTLIATANQGSEATYESGFVIDKFPISRPNLTFSTLTVSNMSPEDSSIYLCSGLGQGGRTEAFFGQGTRLTVV.

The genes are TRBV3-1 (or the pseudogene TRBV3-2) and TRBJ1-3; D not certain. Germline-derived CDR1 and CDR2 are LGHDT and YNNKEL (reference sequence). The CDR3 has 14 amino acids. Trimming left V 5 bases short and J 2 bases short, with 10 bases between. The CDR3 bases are TGTGCCAGCAGCTGGGCTGGGGCTGGAAACACCATATATTTT. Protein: CASSWAGAGNTIYF.

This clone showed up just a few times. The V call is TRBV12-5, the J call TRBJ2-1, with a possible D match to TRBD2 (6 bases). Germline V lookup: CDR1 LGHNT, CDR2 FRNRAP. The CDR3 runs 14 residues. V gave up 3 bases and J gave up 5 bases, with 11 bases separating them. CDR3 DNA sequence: TGTGCTAGTGGTTTTTCCAGGGAGGACAATGAGCAGTTCTTC. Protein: CASGFSREDNEQFF.

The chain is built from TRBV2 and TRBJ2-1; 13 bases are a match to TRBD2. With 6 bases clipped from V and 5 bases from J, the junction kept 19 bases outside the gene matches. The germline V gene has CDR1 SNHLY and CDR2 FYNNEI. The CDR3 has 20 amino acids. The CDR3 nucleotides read TGTGCCAGCAGAAAAAGTACCGGGACTAGCGGGGTTACTGTAGACAATGAGCAGTTCTTC. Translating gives CASRKSTGTSGVTVDNEQFF.

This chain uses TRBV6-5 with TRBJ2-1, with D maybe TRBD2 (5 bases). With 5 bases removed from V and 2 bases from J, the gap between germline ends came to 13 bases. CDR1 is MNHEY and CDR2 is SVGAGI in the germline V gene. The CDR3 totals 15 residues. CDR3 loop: CASSRRGRAYNEQFF. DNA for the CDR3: TGTGCCAGCAGTCGCCGGGGAAGGGCCTACAATGAGCAGTTCTTC.

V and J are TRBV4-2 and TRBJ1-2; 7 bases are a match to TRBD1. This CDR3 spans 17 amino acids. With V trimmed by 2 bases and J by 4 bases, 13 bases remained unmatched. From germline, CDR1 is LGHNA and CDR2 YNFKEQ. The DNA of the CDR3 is TGTGCCAGCAGCCAACTGACTACAGGGGATTCGATCTATGGCTACACCTTC. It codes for CASSQLTTGDSIYGYTF.

The CDR3 spells CASSSGQGNEKLFF. In DNA form, the CDR3 reads TGCGCCAGCAGCTCGGGACAGGGAAACGAAAAACTGTTTTTT. The rearrangement joins TRBV5-1 to TRBJ1-4; the match to TRBD1 covers 9 bases. CDR3 length equals 14 residues. The junction had 5 bases not matched to a gene; V was cut back by 3 bases and J by 8 bases. Germline values: CDR1 SGHRS, CDR2 YFSETQ.

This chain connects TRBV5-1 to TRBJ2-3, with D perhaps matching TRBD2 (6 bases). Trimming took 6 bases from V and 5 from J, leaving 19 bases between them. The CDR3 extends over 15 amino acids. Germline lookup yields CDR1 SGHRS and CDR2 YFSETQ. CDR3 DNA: TGCGCCAGCAAATTGGGGGGATACGGTGGAGATACGCAGTATTTT. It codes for CASKLGGYGGDTQYF.

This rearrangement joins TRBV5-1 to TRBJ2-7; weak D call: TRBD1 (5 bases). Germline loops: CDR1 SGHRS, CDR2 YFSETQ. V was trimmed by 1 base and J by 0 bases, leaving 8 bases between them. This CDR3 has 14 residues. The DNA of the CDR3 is TGCGCCAGCAGCTTGACAGGTAACTCCTACGAGCAGTACTTC. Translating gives CASSLTGNSYEQYF.

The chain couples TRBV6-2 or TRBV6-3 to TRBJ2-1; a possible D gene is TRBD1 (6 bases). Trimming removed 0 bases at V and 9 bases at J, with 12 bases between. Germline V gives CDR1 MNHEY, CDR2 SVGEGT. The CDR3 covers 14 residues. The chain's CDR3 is CASSYSTGPSEQFF. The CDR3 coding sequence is TGTGCCAGCAGTTACTCAACAGGGCCCTCTGAGCAGTTCTTC.

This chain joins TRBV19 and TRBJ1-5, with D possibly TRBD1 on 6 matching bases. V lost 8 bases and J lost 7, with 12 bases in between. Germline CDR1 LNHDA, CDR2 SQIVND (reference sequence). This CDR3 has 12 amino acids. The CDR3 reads CASEQTGQPQHF. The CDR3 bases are TGTGCCAGTGAACAAACAGGGCAGCCCCAGCATTTT.

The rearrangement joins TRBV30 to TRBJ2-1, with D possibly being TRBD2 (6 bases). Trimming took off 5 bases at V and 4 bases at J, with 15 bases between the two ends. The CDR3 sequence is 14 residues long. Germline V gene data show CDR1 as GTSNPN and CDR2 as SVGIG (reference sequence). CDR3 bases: TGTGCCTGGGGCGGGGACGGAGATTACAATGAGCAGTTCTTC. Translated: CAWGGDGDYNEQFF.

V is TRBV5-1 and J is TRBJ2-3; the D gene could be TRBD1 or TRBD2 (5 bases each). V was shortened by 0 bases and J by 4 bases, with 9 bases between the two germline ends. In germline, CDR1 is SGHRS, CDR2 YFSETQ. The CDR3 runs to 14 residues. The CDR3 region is CASSLVGVSDTQYF. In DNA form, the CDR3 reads TGCGCCAGCAGCTTGGTGGGGGTTTCAGATACGCAGTATTTT.

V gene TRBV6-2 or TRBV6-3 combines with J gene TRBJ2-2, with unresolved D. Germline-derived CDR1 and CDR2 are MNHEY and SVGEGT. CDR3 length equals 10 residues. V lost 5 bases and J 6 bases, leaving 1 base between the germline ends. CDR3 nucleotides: TGTGCCAGCAGTGCCGGGGAGCTGTTTTTT. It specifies CASSAGELFF.

CDR3 protein: CASSLNRDTGELFF. Here the CDR3 DNA reads TGTGCCAGCAGTCTAAACAGGGACACCGGGGAGCTGTTTTTT. The V gene is TRBV6-4, the J gene TRBJ2-2; the D gene is possibly TRBD1 (6 bases). V was clipped by 5 bases and J by 3 bases, with 10 bases between them. There are 14 residues in the CDR3. In germline, CDR1 is MRHNA, CDR2 SNTAGT.